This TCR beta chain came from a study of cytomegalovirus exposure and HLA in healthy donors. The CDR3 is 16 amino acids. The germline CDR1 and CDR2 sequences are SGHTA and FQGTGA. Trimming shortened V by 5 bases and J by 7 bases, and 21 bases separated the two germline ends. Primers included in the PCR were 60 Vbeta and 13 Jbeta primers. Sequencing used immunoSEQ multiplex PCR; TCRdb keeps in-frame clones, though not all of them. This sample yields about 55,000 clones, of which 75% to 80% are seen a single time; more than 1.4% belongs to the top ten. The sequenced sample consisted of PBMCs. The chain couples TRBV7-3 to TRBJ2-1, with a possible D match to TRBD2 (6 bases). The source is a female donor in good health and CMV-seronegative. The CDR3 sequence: CASSLIGTQKRNEQFF. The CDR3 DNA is TGTGCCAGCAGCCTAATCGGGACTCAAAAGAGGAATGAGCAGTTCTTC.